A selection of T cell receptor beta chains follows, all from one sample in a study of T cells in Graves' hyperthyroidism and ophthalmopathy. TCRdb passed the multiplex PCR reads through MiXCR, listing each CDR3 protein once. This sample has some 350,000 distinct CDR3 sequences, with about 18% found just once. The material sequenced was blood. Every receptor here comes from a woman aged 18-29 years with Graves' hyperthyroidism. Each CDR3 is given with its conserved first and last residue. A D gene is named only where the DNA matches it firmly. Some rows mark clone size as missing; the rest say once, few, many or name a class of expanded clone.

clone_size: once
v_call: TRBV20-1
j_call: TRBJ1-2
d_call: NA
cdr3_aa: CSAGDILRDYGYTF
cdr3_nt: TGCAGTGCTGGAGACATACTTCGGGACTATGGCTACACCTTC

clone_size: few
v_call: TRBV4-2
j_call: TRBJ1-3
d_call: NA
cdr3_aa: CASSPWRARSRPISGNTIYF
cdr3_nt: TGTGCCAGCAGCCCATGGAGGGCGCGATCTCGCCCTATCTCTGGAAACACCATATATTTT

clone_size: many
v_call: TRBV6-5
j_call: TRBJ1-2
d_call: NA
cdr3_aa: CASSLKYNREGYTF
cdr3_nt: TGTGCCAGCAGCTTAAAATACAATCGGGAAGGCTACACCTTC

clone_size: NA
v_call: TRBV27
j_call: TRBJ1-2
d_call: NA
cdr3_aa: CASSLSGRFGYTF
cdr3_nt: TGTGCCAGCAGTTTATCAGGACGCTTTGGCTACACCTTC

clone_size: NA
v_call: TRBV7-2
j_call: TRBJ2-5
d_call: TRBD2
cdr3_aa: CASRDPGLQETQYF
cdr3_nt: TGTGCCAGTAGGGATCCGGGACTACAAGAGACCCAGTACTTC

clone_size: many
v_call: TRBV6-5
j_call: TRBJ1-2
d_call: TRBD1
cdr3_aa: CASSFTGDGYTF
cdr3_nt: TGTGCCAGCAGTTTCACAGGGGATGGCTACACCTTC

clone_size: many
v_call: TRBV6-5
j_call: TRBJ1-1
d_call: NA
cdr3_aa: CASSSLRGKATEAFF
cdr3_nt: TGTGCCAGCAGTTCTCTACGGGGCAAAGCCACTGAAGCTTTCTTT

clone_size: many
v_call: TRBV5-1
j_call: TRBJ1-2
d_call: NA
cdr3_aa: CASSFDRNYGYTF
cdr3_nt: TGCGCCAGCAGCTTTGACAGAAACTATGGCTACACCTTC

clone_size: NA
v_call: TRBV18
j_call: TRBJ1-1
d_call: TRBD1
cdr3_aa: CASSLPGQGAPRTAFF
cdr3_nt: TGTGCCAGCTCACTCCCGGGACAGGGGGCGCCTCGGACCGCTTTCTTT

clone_size: NA
v_call: TRBV6-5
j_call: TRBJ2-2
d_call: TRBD1
cdr3_aa: CASSYARQGGTGELFF
cdr3_nt: TGTGCCAGCAGTTACGCGAGACAGGGCGGCACCGGGGAGCTGTTTTTT

clone_size: NA
v_call: TRBV3-1
j_call: TRBJ2-7
d_call: NA
cdr3_aa: CASSFRTSSHEQYF
cdr3_nt: TGTGCCAGCAGCTTTCGGACGAGCTCCCACGAGCAGTACTTC

clone_size: NA
v_call: TRBV30
j_call: TRBJ1-1
d_call: NA
cdr3_aa: CASLTALNAEAFF
cdr3_nt: TGTGCCTCGCTGACAGCATTGAACGCTGAAGCTTTCTTT

clone_size: many
v_call: TRBV6-1
j_call: TRBJ1-2
d_call: NA
cdr3_aa: CASSPRTAGYTF
cdr3_nt: TGTGCCAGCAGTCCCCGGACGGCTGGCTACACCTTC

clone_size: NA
v_call: TRBV6-1
j_call: TRBJ2-3
d_call: TRBD2
cdr3_aa: CASSEWTSGGVDTQYF
cdr3_nt: TGTGCCAGCAGTGAGTGGACTAGCGGGGGGGTGGATACGCAGTATTTT

clone_size: NA
v_call: TRBV20-1
j_call: TRBJ1-2
d_call: TRBD1
cdr3_aa: CSARTTGGRGYTF
cdr3_nt: TGCAGTGCTAGGACAACAGGGGGACGGGGCTACACCTTC

clone_size: many
v_call: TRBV6-4
j_call: TRBJ1-2
d_call: NA
cdr3_aa: CASSDQSRVRYGYTF
cdr3_nt: TGTGCCAGCAGTGATCAATCACGGGTGCGGTATGGCTACACCTTC

clone_size: NA
v_call: TRBV3-1
j_call: TRBJ1-6
d_call: NA
cdr3_aa: CASSQVYNSPLHF
cdr3_nt: TGTGCCAGCAGCCAGGTCTATAATTCACCCCTCCACTTT